This TCR beta chain derives from a study of blood T cell repertoires in COVID-19. Study-wide background: PBMCs, B-cell-depleted T cells, or T cells were the source of the cDNA or gDNA that made up the material.

CDR3 length: 15 amino acids. Germline CDR1 MDHEN, CDR2 SYDVKM. The ends lost 5 bases at V and 3 bases at J; junction bases unmatched: 10. Original analysis: How many nucleated cells were present was estimated from reference gene primer amplification. Clones were sequenced by immunoSEQ multiplex PCR, and TCRdb holds only the in-frame ones, with some missing. The V and J calls and clone size were taken over from that table, and D and trimming were inferred from the DNA. Of more than 100,000 clones listed, about 80% are singletons. The TCR was taken from a human donor in a cohort sampled during active COVID-19. The sequenced sample consisted of peripheral blood. The chain combines TRBV28 with TRBJ2-7; 7 nucleotides agree with TRBD1. The CDR3 loop reads CASSQTGVGFYEQYF. DNA of the CDR3: TGTGCCAGCAGTCAAACAGGGGTAGGGTTCTACGAGCAGTACTTC. Filled out from reference TRBV28 and TRBJ2-7, the complete variable domain reads DVKVTQSSRYLVKRTGEKVFLECVQDMDHENMFWYRQDPGLGLRLIYFSYDVKMKEKGDIPEGYSVSREKKERFSLILESASTNQTSMYLCASSQTGVGFYEQYFGPGTRLTVT.